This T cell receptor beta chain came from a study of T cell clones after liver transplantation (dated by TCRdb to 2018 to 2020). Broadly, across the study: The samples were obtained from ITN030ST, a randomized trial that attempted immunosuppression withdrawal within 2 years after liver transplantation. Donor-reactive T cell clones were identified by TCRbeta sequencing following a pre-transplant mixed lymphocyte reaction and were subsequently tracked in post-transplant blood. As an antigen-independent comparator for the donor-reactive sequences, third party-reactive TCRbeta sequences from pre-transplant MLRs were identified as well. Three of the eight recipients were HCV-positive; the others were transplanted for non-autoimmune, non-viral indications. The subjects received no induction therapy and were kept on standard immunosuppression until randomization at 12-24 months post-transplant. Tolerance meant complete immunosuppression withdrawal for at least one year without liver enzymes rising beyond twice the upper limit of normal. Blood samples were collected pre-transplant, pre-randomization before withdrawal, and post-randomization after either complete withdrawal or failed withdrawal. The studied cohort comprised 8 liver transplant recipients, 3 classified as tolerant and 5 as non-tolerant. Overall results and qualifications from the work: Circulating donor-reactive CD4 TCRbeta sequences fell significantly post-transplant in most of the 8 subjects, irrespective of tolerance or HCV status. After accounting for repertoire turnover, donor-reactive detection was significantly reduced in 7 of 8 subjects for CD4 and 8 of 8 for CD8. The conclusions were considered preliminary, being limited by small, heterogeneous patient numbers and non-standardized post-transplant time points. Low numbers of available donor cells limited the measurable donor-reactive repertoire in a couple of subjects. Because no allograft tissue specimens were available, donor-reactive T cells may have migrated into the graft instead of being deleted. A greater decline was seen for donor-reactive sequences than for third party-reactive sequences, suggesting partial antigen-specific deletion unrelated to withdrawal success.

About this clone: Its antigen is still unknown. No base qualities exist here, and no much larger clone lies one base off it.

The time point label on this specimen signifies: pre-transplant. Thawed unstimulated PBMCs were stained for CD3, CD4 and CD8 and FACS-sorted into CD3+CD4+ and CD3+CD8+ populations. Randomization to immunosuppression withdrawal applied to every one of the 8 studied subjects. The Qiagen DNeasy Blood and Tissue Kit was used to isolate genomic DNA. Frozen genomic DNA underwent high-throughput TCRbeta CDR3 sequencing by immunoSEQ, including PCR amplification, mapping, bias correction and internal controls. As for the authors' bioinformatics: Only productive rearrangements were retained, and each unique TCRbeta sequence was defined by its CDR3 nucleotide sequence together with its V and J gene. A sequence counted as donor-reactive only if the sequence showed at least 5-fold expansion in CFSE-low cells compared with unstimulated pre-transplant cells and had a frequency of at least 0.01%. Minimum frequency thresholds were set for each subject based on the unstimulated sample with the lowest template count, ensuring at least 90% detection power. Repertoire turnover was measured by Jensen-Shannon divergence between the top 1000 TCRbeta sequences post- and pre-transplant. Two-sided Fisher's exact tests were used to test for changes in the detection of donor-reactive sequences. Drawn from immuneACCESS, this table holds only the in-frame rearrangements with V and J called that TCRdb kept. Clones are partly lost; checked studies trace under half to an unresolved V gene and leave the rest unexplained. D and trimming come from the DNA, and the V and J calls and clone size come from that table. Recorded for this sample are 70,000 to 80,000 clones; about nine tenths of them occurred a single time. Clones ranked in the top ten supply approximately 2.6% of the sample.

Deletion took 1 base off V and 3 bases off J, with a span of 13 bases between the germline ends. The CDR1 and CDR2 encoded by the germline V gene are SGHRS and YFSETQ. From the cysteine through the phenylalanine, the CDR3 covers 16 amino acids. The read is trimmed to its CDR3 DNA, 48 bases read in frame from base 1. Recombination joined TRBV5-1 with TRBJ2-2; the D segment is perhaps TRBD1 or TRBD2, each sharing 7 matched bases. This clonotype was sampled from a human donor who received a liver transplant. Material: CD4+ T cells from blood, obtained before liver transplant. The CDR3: CASSLMGGGYTGELFF. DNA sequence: TGCGCCAGCAGCTTGATGGGAGGGGGCTACACCGGGGAGCTGTTTTTT.